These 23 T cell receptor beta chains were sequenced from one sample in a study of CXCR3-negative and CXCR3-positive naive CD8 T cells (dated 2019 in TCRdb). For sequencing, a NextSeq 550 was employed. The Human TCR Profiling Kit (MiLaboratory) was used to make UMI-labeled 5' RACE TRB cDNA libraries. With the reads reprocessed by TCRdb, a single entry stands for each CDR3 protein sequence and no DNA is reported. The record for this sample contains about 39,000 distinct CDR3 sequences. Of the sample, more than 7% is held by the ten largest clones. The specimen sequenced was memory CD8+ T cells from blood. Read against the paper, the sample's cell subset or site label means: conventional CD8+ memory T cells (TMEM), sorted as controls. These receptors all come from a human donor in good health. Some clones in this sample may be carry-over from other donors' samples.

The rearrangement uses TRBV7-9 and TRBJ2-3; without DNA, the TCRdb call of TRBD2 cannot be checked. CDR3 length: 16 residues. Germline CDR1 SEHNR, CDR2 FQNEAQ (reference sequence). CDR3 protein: CASSSSETSSTDTQYF. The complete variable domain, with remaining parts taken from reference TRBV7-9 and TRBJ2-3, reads DTGVSQNPRHKITKRGQNVTFRCDPISEHNRLYWYRQTLGQGPEFLTYFQNEAQLEKSRLLSDRFSAERPKGSFSTLEIQRTEQGDSAMYLCASSSSETSSTDTQYFGPGTRLTVL.

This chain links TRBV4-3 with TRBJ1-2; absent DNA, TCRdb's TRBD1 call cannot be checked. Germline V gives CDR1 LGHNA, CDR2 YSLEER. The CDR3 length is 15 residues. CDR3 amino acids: CASSQVPGTNYGYTF.

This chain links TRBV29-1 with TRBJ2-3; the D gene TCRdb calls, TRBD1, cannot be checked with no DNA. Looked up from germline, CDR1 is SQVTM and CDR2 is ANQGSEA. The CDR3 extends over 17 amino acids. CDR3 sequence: CSVDRLLQGADTDTQYF.

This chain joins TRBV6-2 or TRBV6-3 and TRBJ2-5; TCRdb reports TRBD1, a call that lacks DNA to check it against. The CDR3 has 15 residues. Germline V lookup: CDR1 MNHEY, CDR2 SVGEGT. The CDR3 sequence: CASSYSGQRQETQYF.

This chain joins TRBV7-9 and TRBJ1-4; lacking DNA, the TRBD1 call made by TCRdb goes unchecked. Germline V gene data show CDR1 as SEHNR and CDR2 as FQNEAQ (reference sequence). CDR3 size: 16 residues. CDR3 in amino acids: CASSSPRLGIGEKLFF.

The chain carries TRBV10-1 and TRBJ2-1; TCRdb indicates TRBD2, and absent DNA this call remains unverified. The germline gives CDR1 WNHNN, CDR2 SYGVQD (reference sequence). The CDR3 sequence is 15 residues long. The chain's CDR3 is CASKLLAGGNNEQFF.

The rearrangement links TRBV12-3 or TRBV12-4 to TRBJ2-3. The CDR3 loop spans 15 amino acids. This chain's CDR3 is CASSLAPQRTDTQYF.

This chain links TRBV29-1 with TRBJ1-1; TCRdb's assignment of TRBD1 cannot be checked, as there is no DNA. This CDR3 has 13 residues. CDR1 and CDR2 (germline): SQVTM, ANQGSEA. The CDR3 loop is CSVSGFESTEAFF.

The CDR3 loop is CSVSTGASIYEQYF. V usage is TRBV29-1 and J usage is TRBJ2-7; TCRdb reports TRBD1, a call that lacks DNA to check it against. Germline V gives CDR1 SQVTM, CDR2 ANQGSEA. This CDR3 is built from 14 residues.

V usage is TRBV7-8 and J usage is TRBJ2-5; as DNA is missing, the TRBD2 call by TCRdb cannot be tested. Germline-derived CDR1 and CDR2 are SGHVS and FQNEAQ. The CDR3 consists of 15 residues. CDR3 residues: CASSLLTSGGETQYF. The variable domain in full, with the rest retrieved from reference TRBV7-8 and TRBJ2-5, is GAGVSQSPRYKVAKRGQDVALRCDPISGHVSLFWYQQALGQGPEFLTYFQNEAQLDKSGLPSDRFFAERPEGSVSTLKIQRTQQEDSAVYLCASSLLTSGGETQYFGPGTRLLVL.

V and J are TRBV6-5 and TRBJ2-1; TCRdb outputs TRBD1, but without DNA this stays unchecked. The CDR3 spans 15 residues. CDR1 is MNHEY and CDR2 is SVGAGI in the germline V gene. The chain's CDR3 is CASSLLGTSYNEQFF.

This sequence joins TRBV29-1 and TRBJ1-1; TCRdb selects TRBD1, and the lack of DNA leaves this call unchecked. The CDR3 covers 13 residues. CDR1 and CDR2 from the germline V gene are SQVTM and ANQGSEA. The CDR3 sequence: CSGQGQGHTEAFF.

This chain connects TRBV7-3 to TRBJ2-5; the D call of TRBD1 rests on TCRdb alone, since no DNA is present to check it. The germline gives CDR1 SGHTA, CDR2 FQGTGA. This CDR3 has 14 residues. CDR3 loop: CASSLFGAGETQYF.

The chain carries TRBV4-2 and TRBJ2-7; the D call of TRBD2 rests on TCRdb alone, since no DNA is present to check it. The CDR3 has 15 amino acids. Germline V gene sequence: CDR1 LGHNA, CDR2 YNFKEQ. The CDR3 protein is CASSQEQRGGIEQYF.

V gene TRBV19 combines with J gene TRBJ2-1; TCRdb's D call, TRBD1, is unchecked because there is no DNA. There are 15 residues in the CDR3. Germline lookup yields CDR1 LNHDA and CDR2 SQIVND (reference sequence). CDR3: CASRSGGTTYNEKFF. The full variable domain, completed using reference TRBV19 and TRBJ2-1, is DGGITQSPKYLFRKEGQNVTLSCEQNLNHDAMYWYRQDPGQGLRLIYYSQIVNDFQKGDIAEGYSVSREKKESFPLTVTSAQKNPTAFYLCASRSGGTTYNEKFFGPGTRLTVL.

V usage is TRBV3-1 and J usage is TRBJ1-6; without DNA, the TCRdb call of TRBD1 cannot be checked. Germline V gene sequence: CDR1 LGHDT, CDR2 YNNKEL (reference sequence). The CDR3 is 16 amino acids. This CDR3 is CASSQEPGAGSSPLHF.

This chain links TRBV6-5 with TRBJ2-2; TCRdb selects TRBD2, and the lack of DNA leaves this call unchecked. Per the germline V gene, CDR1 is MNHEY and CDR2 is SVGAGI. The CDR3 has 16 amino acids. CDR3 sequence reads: CASSYGEGPNTGELFF.

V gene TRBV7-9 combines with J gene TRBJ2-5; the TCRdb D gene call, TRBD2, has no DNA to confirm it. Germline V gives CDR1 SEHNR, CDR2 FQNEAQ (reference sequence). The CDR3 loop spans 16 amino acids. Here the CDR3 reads CASSLGSSGAQETQYF.

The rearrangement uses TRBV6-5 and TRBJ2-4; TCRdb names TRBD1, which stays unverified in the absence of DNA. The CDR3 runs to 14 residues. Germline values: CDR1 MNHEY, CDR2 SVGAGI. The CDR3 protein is CASSGTGGQNIQYF.

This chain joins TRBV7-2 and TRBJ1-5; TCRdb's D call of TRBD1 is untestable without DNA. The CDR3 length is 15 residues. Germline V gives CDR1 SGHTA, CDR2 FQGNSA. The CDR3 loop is CASSRGPNSNQPQHF. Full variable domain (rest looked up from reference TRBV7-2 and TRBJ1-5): GAGVSQSPSNKVTEKGKDVELRCDPISGHTALYWYRQSLGQGLEFLIYFQGNSAPDKSGLPSDRFSAERTGGSVSTLTIQRTQQEDSAVYLCASSRGPNSNQPQHFGDGTRLSIL.

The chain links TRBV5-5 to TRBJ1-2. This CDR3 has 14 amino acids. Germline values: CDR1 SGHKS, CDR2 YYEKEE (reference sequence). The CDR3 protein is CASSLSGWVYGYTF.

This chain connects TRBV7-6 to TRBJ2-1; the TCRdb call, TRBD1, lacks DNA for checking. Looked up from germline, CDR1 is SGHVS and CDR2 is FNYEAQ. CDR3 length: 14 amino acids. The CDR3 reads CASSLLGTENEQFF.

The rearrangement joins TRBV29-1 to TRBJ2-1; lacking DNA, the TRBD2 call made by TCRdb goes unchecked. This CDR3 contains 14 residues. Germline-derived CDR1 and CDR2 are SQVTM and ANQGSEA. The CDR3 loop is CSVALAGVYNEQFF.